The clone carrying this T cell receptor (beta chain) was detected only once. Its specificity is unknown. The data stem from a study of regulatory T cells. Findings of the study overall: CD3G-deficient patients' regulatory T cells showed reduced Shannon diversity versus autologous conventional CD4+ and control regulatory cells.

The primer mix had 52 TRBV and 13 TRBJ primers. Only in-frame clones appear in the TCRdb table, and some are missing; sequencing was by immunoSEQ multiplex PCR. Counted here are 3,200 or so clones, just under 95% occurring once; the ten biggest clones make up roughly 3.2%. CDR1 MNHNS and CDR2 SASEGT come from the germline V gene. The CDR3 runs 16 residues. Trimming pared 2 bases from V and 7 bases from J, leaving 17 bases between. CD4+ cells were sorted into CD25-high CD127-low regulatory cells and CD25-low CD127-high conventional cells. The J gene is TRBJ2-2, the V gene TRBV6-1; D possibly corresponds to TRBD2 (5 bases). This sequence originates from a person between 18 and 35 years old with CD3G deficiency. Sequenced input: CD4+ Tregs sorted from blood. This CDR3 is CASSERRRGWGGELFF. The CDR3 coding sequence is TGTGCCAGCAGTGAAAGGAGGCGAGGGTGGGGCGGGGAGCTGTTTTTT.